Following are 5 T cell receptor beta chains from one sample sequenced in a study of response to subunit inactivated influenza vaccine. From the RT-PCR reads, TCRdb called clonotypes with MiXCR, one entry per CDR3 protein. The table includes hundreds of thousands of distinct CDR3 sequences, approximately 15% detected once. This material consisted of CD4+ T cells sorted from PBMCs, taken around 25 months after vaccination. The receptor set was obtained from a man aged 45-69 years who received an inactivated influenza vaccine.

This clonotype was counted at least ten times. The chain couples TRBV29-1 to TRBJ1-1; 11 bases line up with TRBD1. The germline V gene encodes CDR1 SQVTM and CDR2 ANQGSEA. V lost 7 bases and J lost 5; bases outside the gene matches: 9. The CDR3 loop spans 14 amino acids. The chain's CDR3 is CSERTGGFLTEAFF. DNA of the CDR3: TGCAGCGAAAGGACAGGGGGCTTTCTTACTGAAGCTTTCTTT.

The rearrangement links TRBV7-2 to TRBJ1-6; D may be TRBD1 (6 bases). The V gene lost 1 base and the J gene lost 7 bases, with 11 bases spanning the gap. Germline CDR1 reads SGHTA; CDR2 reads FQGNSA. This CDR3 comprises 15 residues. The DNA for the CDR3 is TGTGCCAGCAGCTTAGTACGGGGGGCAAATTCACCCCTCCACTTT. Amino acids: CASSLVRGANSPLHF. Complete variable domain (other parts from reference TRBV7-2 and TRBJ1-6): GAGVSQSPSNKVTEKGKDVELRCDPISGHTALYWYRQSLGQGLEFLIYFQGNSAPDKSGLPSDRFSAERTGGSVSTLTIQRTQQEDSAVYLCASSLVRGANSPLHFGNGTRLTVT.

The genes are TRBV20-1 and TRBJ2-4; 7 nucleotides align to TRBD1. CDR1 and CDR2 (germline): DFQATT, SNEGSKA (reference sequence). This CDR3 is built from 17 residues. The V segment lost 2 bases and the J segment 0 bases; nucleotides outside the gene matches: 10. The CDR3 loop is CSARSRGQTLAKNIQYF. The CDR3, as DNA: TGCAGTGCTAGATCCAGGGGACAGACTCTAGCCAAAAACATTCAGTACTTC.

The chain is built from TRBV21-1 and TRBJ2-7. TRBV21-1 is given as a pseudogene. There are 10 residues in the CDR3. CDR3 sequence reads: CASSLREQYF. In DNA form, the CDR3 reads TGTGCCAGCAGCCTTAGAGAGCAGTACTTC.

This clonotype was found a few times. The rearrangement links TRBV4-1 to TRBJ1-3; D is unclear. The CDR3 is 15 residues long. Trimming took 1 base from V and 1 from J, leaving 8 bases between them. Germline V gene lookup returns CDR1 MGHRA and CDR2 YSYEKL. The CDR3 here is CASSQVSGSGNTIYF. CDR3 DNA: TGCGCCAGCAGCCAAGTATCGGGATCTGGAAACACCATATATTTT.